The source of this T cell receptor beta chain is a study of post-analysis software for immune sequencing data (dated by TCRdb to the mid-2010s). About the full investigation: Recorded disease courses included relapsing-remitting, secondary progressive and progressive-relapsing multiple sclerosis, with some patients lacking subtype annotation. A subset of samples was prepared in parallel using single-end sample barcoding, then pooled and co-amplified after Illumina adapter ligation. The patient repertoires were compared against 10 to 12 previously published healthy control repertoires obtained from donors aged 6 to 25 years.

To demonstrate the VDJtools post-analysis software, the study profiled TCR beta repertoires from the peripheral blood of about a dozen young patients with multiple sclerosis. The multiple sclerosis patients were children and adolescents between roughly 6 and 16 years of age. This clonotype showed up many times. No antigen is known for it. No base qualities exist here, and no much larger clone lies one base off it. Results and caveats for the whole study, not just this receptor: The control group was slightly older than the multiple sclerosis patient group. Compared with controls, multiple sclerosis patients had significantly lower normalized Chao1 diversity, a finding suggesting substantial peripheral T-cell clonal expansion. When samples were clustered directly using the F measure, samples prepared in the same batch co-clustered strongly, which prompted a batch-effect correction. Patients showed significantly higher frequencies than controls for roughly five TRBV segments, among them TRBV5-6, TRBV5-1 and TRBV20-1.

CDR1 and CDR2, per the germline V gene, are MNHEY and SVGAGI. After removal of 7 bases from V and 10 bases from J, the junction retains 8 bases not matched to a gene. The CDR3, cysteine through phenylalanine, is 13 amino acids long. The kept DNA is CDR3 alone, 39 bases in frame from the first base. Receptor libraries were prepared by PCR. TCRdb shows the sequencer as Illumina HiSeq 2500. To reduce PCR and sequencing biases, unique molecular identifiers were built into the TCR beta cDNA libraries. Per 1 to 10 million input T cells, some 500,000 cDNA molecules were obtained, such that each molecule approximated one T cell. Patient libraries were prepared and sequenced with the same protocol used for the earlier healthy control dataset. Samples belonging to the same batch were prepared together, multiplexed and sequenced on a shared HiSeq lane. Processing in the source paper ran as follows. MIGEC was used to process the raw barcoded reads, and molecular identifier groups with only a single read were discarded before consensus assembly and CDR3 extraction. VDJtools was used for post-analysis of the clonotype tables, with diversity normalized by down-sampling every dataset to the smallest sample size. To correct batch-related cross-sample contamination, repertoire overlap clustering matched CDR3 amino acid sequences but not nucleotide sequences. The raw public data were reprocessed by TCRdb itself: fastp quality trimming at Q25, MiXCR clonotype calling, in-frame beta chains only. Rows merge per CDR3 protein into single entries with the most common DNA and genes. The V and J calls and clone size are TCRdb's, not the authors'. Counted in this sample were some 260,000 distinct CDR3 sequences; approximately 34% of them appeared once. Of the sample, under 5.5% is held by the ten largest clones.

The sequenced material came from blood. The clonotype originates from a girl between 5 and 17 years old with multiple sclerosis. This sequence uses TRBV6-5 and TRBJ1-1; 11 bases in the middle match TRBD1. The CDR3 region: CASISGTGGPAFF. Read as DNA, the sequence is TGTGCCAGCATCTCCGGGACAGGGGGGCCAGCTTTCTTT.